This T cell receptor (beta chain) originates from a study of blood T cell repertoires in COVID-19. Study-wide context: The samples span acute and convalescent COVID-19 from the United States, Italy and Spain. The analysed material was cDNA or gDNA that came from T cells, B-cell-depleted T cells, or PBMCs.

The V gene end was trimmed by 2 bases and the J gene end by 1 base; junction bases not matched to a gene: 2. The CDR3 spans 15 residues. Germline CDR1 MNHNY, CDR2 SVGAGI (reference sequence). Original processing notes: Amplification of reference gene primers was used by the study to estimate nucleated cell counts. Sequenced by immunoSEQ multiplex PCR; TCRdb stores in-frame clones only, minus some. Clonal size and the V and J genes are those of that table, whereas D and trimming came from the DNA. The table includes more than 100,000 clones, 89% detected once. The chain recombines TRBV6-6 with TRBJ2-1; 7 nucleotides agree with TRBD2. Sequences were obtained from peripheral blood. This clonotype was sampled from a woman aged 60-70 years with acute or convalescent COVID-19. The CDR3 spells CASSYEAGSYNEQFF. The DNA of the CDR3 is TGTGCCAGCAGTTACGAAGCGGGATCCTACAATGAGCAGTTCTTC.